The clone carrying this T cell receptor (beta chain) turned up a few times. Its antigen remains unidentified. Method: immunoSEQ multiplex PCR; TCRdb's copy keeps in-frame clones and lacks some. The data hold about 600,000 clones, with more than 95% observed a single time. The V end was cut by 1 base, the J end by 5 bases, with 6 bases between. The CDR3 totals 12 residues. Germline V gene lookup returns CDR1 SEHNR and CDR2 FQNEAQ (reference sequence). The sample originates from a study of shared clonotypes between healthy human individuals. General observations from the study: Represented diversity, genetic and exposure-history alike, was limited by few donors.

The genes are TRBV7-9 and TRBJ2-7; perhaps D is TRBD1 or TRBD2 (5 bases each). This receptor was obtained from a woman in her twenties or thirties in good health. Sequences were obtained from naive CD4+ T cells sorted from blood. Subset in this sample: CD45RA+ positively selected. This chain's CDR3 is CASSLEGHEQYF. The CDR3 nucleotides read TGTGCCAGCAGCTTAGAGGGACACGAGCAGTACTTC.